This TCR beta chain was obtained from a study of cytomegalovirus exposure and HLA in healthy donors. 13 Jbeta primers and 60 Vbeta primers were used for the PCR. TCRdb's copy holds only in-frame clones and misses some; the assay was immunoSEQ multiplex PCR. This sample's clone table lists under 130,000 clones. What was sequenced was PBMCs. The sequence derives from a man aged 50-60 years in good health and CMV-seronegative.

The CDR3 sequence: CASSFSGQGFEKLFF. The CDR3 region has the DNA TGTGCCAGCAGCTTTTCGGGACAGGGATTTGAAAAACTGTTTTTT. The chain joins TRBV11-2 to TRBJ1-4; 9 positions match TRBD1. CDR3 length equals 15 residues. V shed 3 bases, J shed 7 bases, and the junction held 6 bases outside the gene matches. Germline CDR1 and CDR2: SGHAT and FQNNGV.